The 11 T cell receptor beta chains below were found in one sample sequenced in a study of lymphopenia after photon versus proton radiotherapy. TCRdb's copy holds only in-frame clones and misses some; the assay was immunoSEQ multiplex PCR. The sample has roughly 45,000 clones; approximately 85% are singletons. The material was peripheral blood, obtained from a patient treated with photon-based radiotherapy. The receptors stem from a man aged 40-49 years with gastric cancer.

The chain recombines TRBV6-6 with TRBJ2-3, with D possibly matching TRBD2 (7 bases). V was cut by 8 bases and J by 2 bases, with 14 bases left in between. Germline assignment: CDR1 MNHNY and CDR2 SVGAGI (reference sequence). This CDR3 is built from 14 residues. The CDR3 loop reads CASLPGGPTDTQYF. CDR3 bases: TGTGCCAGCCTCCCGGGGGGCCCCACAGATACGCAGTATTTT.

The chain uses TRBV5-6 and TRBJ2-5; possibly TRBD1 for D (5 bases). The CDR3 runs to 14 residues. V was pared by 4 bases and J by 5 bases, with 15 bases between. CDR1 SGHDT and CDR2 YYEEEE come from the germline V gene. The CDR3 protein is CASSLPQVGETQYF. The CDR3, as DNA: TGTGCCAGCAGCCTCCCACAGGTGGGGGAGACCCAGTACTTC.

This clone was seen a handful of times. CDR3 region: CAWNKAFSTDTQYF. The CDR3 DNA reads as TGTGCCTGGAATAAGGCCTTTAGCACAGATACGCAGTATTTT. The J gene is TRBJ2-3, the V gene TRBV30; D unresolved. The germline V gene encodes CDR1 GTSNPN and CDR2 SVGIG (reference sequence). This CDR3 has 14 residues. Trimming took 4 bases from V and 0 from J, leaving 11 bases between them.

This rearrangement joins TRBV5-4 to TRBJ2-5; TRBD1 agrees at 7 bases. The CDR3 runs to 16 residues. After removal of 1 base from V and 0 bases from J, the junction contained 6 bases not matched to a gene. Germline CDR1 reads SGHNT; CDR2 reads YYREEE (reference sequence). The CDR3 region has the DNA TGTGCCAGCAGCTTGCGACAGGGATCTCACCAAGAGACCCAGTACTTC. This sequence encodes CASSLRQGSHQETQYF. Supplemented by reference TRBV5-4 and TRBJ2-5, the full variable domain reads ETGVTQSPTHLIKTRGQQVTLRCSSQSGHNTVSWYQQALGQGPQFIFQYYREEENGRGNFPPRFSGLQFPNYSSELNVNALELDDSALYLCASSLRQGSHQETQYFGPGTRLLVL.

The chain is built from TRBV29-1 and TRBJ2-7; possibly TRBD2 for D (7 bases). Per germline, CDR1 SQVTM and CDR2 ANQGSEA. CDR3 size: 13 residues. With 6 bases removed from V and 6 bases from J, the gap between germline ends came to 18 bases. The CDR3: CSVAAGAGGEQYF. The CDR3 nucleotides read TGCAGCGTCGCGGCGGGGGCTGGGGGCGAGCAGTACTTC.

J is TRBJ2-7 and V is TRBV4-2; TRBD2 matches at 11 bases. From germline, CDR1 is LGHNA and CDR2 YNFKEQ. J lost 4 bases, V lost 1 base, and 9 bases had no gene match. This CDR3 has 17 amino acids. The CDR3 is CASSQGGGLADFYEQYF. The CDR3 DNA follows: TGTGCCAGCAGCCAAGGGGGGGGACTAGCGGATTTTTACGAGCAGTACTTC.

This clone occurred a few times. The chain joins TRBV6-6 to TRBJ2-3; no definite D call. Germline V gene data show CDR1 as MNHNY and CDR2 as SVGAGI (reference sequence). The CDR3 is 14 amino acids. V was trimmed by 6 bases and J by 3 bases, leaving 13 bases between them. CDR3 bases: TGTGCCAGCAGCCATACCCAACTGACAGATACGCAGTATTTT. Its translation: CASSHTQLTDTQYF.

The V gene is TRBV18, the J gene TRBJ1-1; no clear D. Trimming removed 2 bases at V and 0 bases at J, with 13 bases between. This CDR3 contains 16 residues. CDR1 and CDR2 (germline): KGHSH, LQKENI. This chain's CDR3 is CASSPTNGVLNTEAFF. CDR3 nucleotide sequence: TGTGCCAGCTCACCAACAAACGGGGTATTGAACACTGAAGCTTTCTTT.

The chain carries TRBV7-2 and TRBJ1-1; D is perhaps TRBD1 (5 bases). Germline loops: CDR1 SGHTA, CDR2 FQGNSA. The CDR3 is 11 residues long. Trimming removed 8 bases from V and 4 bases from J, with 8 bases in between. The CDR3 DNA reads TGTGCCAGCGGGAGGGGCACTGAAGCTTTCTTT. Residues: CASGRGTEAFF. The full variable domain, in which reference TRBV7-2 and TRBJ1-1 provide the parts outside the CDR3, is GAGVSQSPSNKVTEKGKDVELRCDPISGHTALYWYRQSLGQGLEFLIYFQGNSAPDKSGLPSDRFSAERTGGSVSTLTIQRTQQEDSAVYLCASGRGTEAFFGQGTRLTVV.

This chain joins TRBV16 and TRBJ2-1; 13 bases map to TRBD2. Unmatched junction bases numbered 5, after V lost 3 bases and J lost 6 bases. This CDR3 contains 16 residues. Germline CDR1 and CDR2: KGHSY and FQNENV. This CDR3 is CASSHRTSGGFNEQFF. The CDR3 region has the DNA TGTGCCAGCAGCCACCGGACTAGCGGGGGCTTCAATGAGCAGTTCTTC.

The CDR3 reads CASGLARAGTGNTGELFF. The CDR3 bases are TGTGCTAGTGGTTTGGCCCGGGCGGGGACAGGTAACACCGGGGAGCTGTTTTTT. The genes are TRBV12-5 and TRBJ2-2, with TRBD1 identical over 8 bases. The CDR3 sequence is 18 residues long. The trim removed 1 base at V and 2 bases at J, leaving 9 bases unmatched. Germline-derived CDR1 and CDR2 are LGHNT and FRNRAP. Using reference TRBV12-5 and TRBJ2-2 for the parts outside the CDR3, the full variable domain is DARVTQTPRHKVTEMGQEVTMRCQPILGHNTVFWYRQTMMQGLELLAYFRNRAPLDDSGMPKDRFSAEMPDATLATLKIQPSEPRDSAVYFCASGLARAGTGNTGELFFGEGSRLTVL.